This T cell receptor beta chain was recovered during a study of blood T cells in healthy people across ages. The study's findings and limits: Unknown donor CMV status possibly confounded expanded clonotype changes.

About this clonotype: Its antigen is currently unknown.

Combining a sample-barcoded 5' primer with a J-beta primer mix, a second PCR ran for 7 to 11 cycles. Tags on each cDNA molecule came from a template-switch adaptor with 12 random nucleotides. TCRdb processed the 5' RACE reads anew with MiXCR; each CDR3 protein has one entry. The sample includes about 1 million distinct CDR3 sequences, 35% to 55% of them seen just once. The CDR3 has 15 amino acids. After removal of 4 bases from V and 6 bases from J, the junction contained 6 bases not matched to a gene. Germline CDR1 reads SGHDT; CDR2 reads YYEEEE. This clonotype was obtained from a woman aged 60-70 years in good health. The sample consisted of blood. V gene TRBV5-6 combines with J gene TRBJ2-4, with 11 bases identical to TRBD2. The CDR3 sequence: CASSLNLAGGNIQYF. In nucleotides, the CDR3 is TGTGCCAGCAGCCTGAACCTAGCGGGAGGAAACATTCAGTACTTC.